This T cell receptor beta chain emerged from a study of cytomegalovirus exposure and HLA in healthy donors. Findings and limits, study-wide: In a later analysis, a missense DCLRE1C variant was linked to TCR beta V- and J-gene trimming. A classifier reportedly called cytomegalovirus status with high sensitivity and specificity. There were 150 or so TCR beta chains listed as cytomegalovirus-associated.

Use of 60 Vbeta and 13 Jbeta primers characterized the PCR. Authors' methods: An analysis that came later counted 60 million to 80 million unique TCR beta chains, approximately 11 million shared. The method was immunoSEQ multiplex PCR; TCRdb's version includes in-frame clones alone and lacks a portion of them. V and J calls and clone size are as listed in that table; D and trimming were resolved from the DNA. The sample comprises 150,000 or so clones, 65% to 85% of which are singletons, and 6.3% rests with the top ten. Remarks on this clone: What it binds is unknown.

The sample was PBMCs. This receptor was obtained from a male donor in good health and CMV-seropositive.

The CDR3 spells CASSLSFEGTEAFF. CDR3 DNA: TGTGCCAGCAGTTTGTCATTTGAGGGCACTGAAGCTTTCTTT. The chain has TRBV7-9 and TRBJ1-1; D uncertain. Germline V gives CDR1 SEHNR, CDR2 FQNEAQ (reference sequence). V was shortened by 6 bases and J by 4 bases, with 15 bases between the two germline ends. The CDR3 is made up of 14 amino acids.